Listed below are T cell receptor beta chains from one sample, sequenced in a study of blood T cells in healthy people across ages. One entry per CDR3 protein results from TCRdb running MiXCR on the 5' RACE reads. This sample has around 1,900,000 distinct CDR3 sequences, with approximately 40% found just once. Input material: blood. These receptors all come from a human donor in good health. The CDR3 runs from the conserved cysteine through the conserved F or W. A D gene is named only where the DNA matches it firmly. Part of the rows lack a size; the others show once, few, many or a class for expanded clones.

V	size	J	D	length	CDR3	DNA
TRBV7-2	once	TRBJ2-7	-	15	CASSLGGDTALEQYF	TGTGCCAGCAGCCTAGGGGGGGATACAGCGCTGGAGCAGTACTTC
TRBV4-1	-	TRBJ2-1	-	13	CASSPTTVNEQFF	TGCGCCAGCAGCCCGACAACCGTCAATGAGCAGTTCTTC
TRBV5-1	few	TRBJ1-2	-	15	CASSYRNYDSYGYTF	TGCGCCAGCAGCTACCGGAACTATGACAGTTATGGCTACACCTTC
TRBV6-5	-	TRBJ2-1	-	15	CASSYWGGPSGEQFF	TGTGCCAGCAGTTACTGGGGGGGCCCCTCAGGGGAGCAGTTCTTC
TRBV6-1	-	TRBJ2-7	TRBD1	12	CASWTGGYEQYF	TGTGCCAGCTGGACAGGGGGTTACGAGCAGTACTTC
TRBV28	-	TRBJ2-7	-	11	CASSFTHEQYF	TGTGCCAGCAGTTTCACCCACGAGCAGTACTTC
TRBV7-9	-	TRBJ2-7	TRBD1	15	CASSRPDRVGYEQYF	TGTGCCAGCAGCCGGCCAGACAGGGTTGGCTACGAGCAGTACTTC
TRBV10-3	many	TRBJ2-7	TRBD1	11	CAIRDRYEQYF	TGTGCCATCAGGGACAGGTACGAGCAGTACTTC
TRBV5-6	-	TRBJ2-5	-	14	CASSTTGNQETQYF	TGTGCCAGCAGCACCACAGGGAACCAAGAGACCCAGTACTTC
TRBV2	few	TRBJ2-3	TRBD2	16	CASSDKGGGSTDTQYF	TGTGCCAGCAGCGATAAGGGCGGGGGGAGCACAGATACGCAGTATTTT
TRBV7-8	few	TRBJ2-3	TRBD2	12	CASGGGRDTQYF	TGTGCCAGCGGCGGGGGGCGAGATACGCAGTATTTT
TRBV4-3	-	TRBJ1-1	-	21	CASSQGHISGSVGRMNAEAFF	TGCGCCAGCAGCCAAGGACACATATCTGGGAGTGTAGGACGGATGAACGCTGAAGCTTTCTTT
TRBV7-8	few	TRBJ1-1	-	16	CASSLAPEGMGTEAFF	TGTGCCAGCAGCTTAGCCCCTGAGGGGATGGGCACTGAAGCTTTCTTT
TRBV20-1	-	TRBJ2-5	TRBD2	15	CSAWTSGTFQETQYF	TGCAGTGCTTGGACTAGCGGGACCTTCCAAGAGACCCAGTACTTC
TRBV7-9	few	TRBJ2-1	TRBD1	13	CASSLPGGNEQFF	TGTGCCAGCAGCTTACCAGGGGGAAATGAGCAGTTCTTC
TRBV4-2	-	TRBJ1-2	-	18	CASSQESYTPRVKDGYTF	TGTGCCAGCAGCCAAGAGTCGTATACCCCTAGGGTGAAGGATGGCTACACCTTC
TRBV5-1	-	TRBJ1-1	-	16	CASSLEVVSSNTEAFF	TGCGCCAGCAGCTTGGAAGTAGTTTCCTCGAACACTGAAGCTTTCTTT
TRBV5-1	-	TRBJ2-5	TRBD2	15	CASSLLTSGQETQYF	TGCGCCAGCAGCTTGTTGACTAGCGGGCAAGAGACCCAGTACTTC
TRBV7-9	-	TRBJ1-4	-	17	CASSLAGRESANEKLFF	TGTGCCAGCAGCTTAGCGGGCAGGGAATCAGCTAATGAAAAACTGTTTTTT
TRBV5-1	-	TRBJ2-7	TRBD2	15	CASNSYGGGQGEQYF	TGCGCCAGCAACTCATACGGCGGGGGGCAAGGCGAGCAGTACTTC
TRBV7-2	-	TRBJ1-2	TRBD1	14	CASSSMGQGDGYTF	TGTGCCAGCAGCTCCATGGGACAGGGGGATGGCTACACCTTC
TRBV4-1	-	TRBJ2-1	TRBD1	15	CASSPAGQGVNEQFF	TGCGCCAGCAGCCCGGCGGGACAGGGAGTCAATGAGCAGTTCTTC
TRBV5-1	few	TRBJ2-1	-	16	CASSSPGTNLANEQFF	TGCGCCAGCAGCTCCCCCGGGACAAACCTCGCCAATGAGCAGTTCTTC
TRBV6-1	-	TRBJ1-5	-	13	CASSSDSHQPQHF	TGTGCCAGCAGTTCCGACAGCCATCAGCCCCAGCATTTT
TRBV7-8	once	TRBJ2-3	-	16	CASSLVLVSSTDTQYF	TGTGCCAGCAGCTTAGTCCTAGTCTCTAGCACAGATACGCAGTATTTT
TRBV29-1	-	TRBJ1-4	TRBD1	14	CSVLMRGLGEKLFF	TGCAGCGTTTTGATGAGGGGGCTAGGTGAAAAACTGTTTTTT
TRBV20-1	-	TRBJ1-4	TRBD1	13	CSAPGGGGEKLFF	TGCAGTGCCCCAGGGGGTGGAGGAGAAAAACTGTTTTTT
TRBV11-3	-	TRBJ2-1	-	18	CASSLGPTGFGRYNEQFF	TGTGCCAGCAGCTTAGGTCCCACAGGGTTTGGGCGCTACAATGAGCAGTTCTTC
TRBV5-1	few	TRBJ1-1	-	13	CASNSGRNTEAFF	TGCGCCAGCAACTCCGGACGGAACACTGAAGCTTTCTTT
TRBV29-1	few	TRBJ1-4	-	13	CSVQGATNEKLFF	TGCAGCGTACAGGGTGCAACTAATGAAAAACTGTTTTTT
TRBV5-1	-	TRBJ2-1	-	16	CASSLSLGNVRNEQFF	TGCGCCAGCAGCTTGAGCCTAGGGAATGTTAGGAATGAGCAGTTCTTC
TRBV12-3/TRBV12-4	few	TRBJ2-5	-	15	CASSLMGQGQETQYF	TGTGCCAGCAGTTTAATGGGCCAGGGCCAAGAGACCCAGTACTTC
TRBV7-2	-	TRBJ2-3	TRBD2	14	CASSLPARTSPQYF	TGTGCCAGCAGCTTACCGGCCCGGACTAGCCCGCAGTATTTT
TRBV29-1	-	TRBJ2-7	-	12	CSVVRRDYEQYF	TGCAGCGTTGTGAGGCGGGACTACGAGCAGTACTTC
TRBV7-2	-	TRBJ2-4	-	11	CAGSLLEEQYF	TGTGCCGGCAGCTTACTCGAAGAGCAGTACTTC
TRBV12-3/TRBV12-4	few	TRBJ2-7	TRBD1	16	CASSSRQGEDFYEQYF	TGTGCCAGCAGTTCGCGACAGGGAGAGGATTTTTACGAGCAGTACTTC
TRBV4-1	-	TRBJ1-5	-	15	CASSQDVGENQPQHF	TGCGCCAGCAGCCAAGATGTTGGAGAGAATCAGCCCCAGCATTTT
TRBV7-9	few	TRBJ1-2	TRBD1	13	CASSGAGGESYTF	TGTGCCAGCAGCGGGGCAGGGGGCGAAAGCTACACCTTC
TRBV7-2	-	TRBJ1-4	-	16	CASSLERSTLGEKLFF	TGTGCCAGCAGCTTAGAGCGCTCAACCCTAGGGGAAAAACTGTTTTTT
TRBV5-1	-	TRBJ2-5	TRBD1	14	CTSSARGQAQTQYF	TGCACCAGCAGCGCCAGGGGACAGGCCCAGACCCAGTACTTC
TRBV20-1	many	TRBJ2-7	TRBD2	13	CSARGGGPYEQYF	TGCAGTGCTAGAGGCGGGGGACCCTACGAGCAGTACTTC
TRBV6-2/TRBV6-3	few	TRBJ2-3	-	17	CASSYHRSRGGTDTQYF	TGTGCCAGCAGTTACCATCGGTCCCGAGGGGGCACAGATACGCAGTATTTT
TRBV10-3	-	TRBJ2-1	TRBD1	14	CAISEQQGGNEQFF	TGTGCCATCAGTGAGCAACAGGGGGGCAATGAGCAGTTCTTC
TRBV3-1	-	TRBJ1-2	TRBD1	16	CASSQDRGDSGYGYTF	TGTGCCAGCAGCCAAGACCGTGGGGACAGTGGCTATGGCTACACCTTC
TRBV12-3/TRBV12-4	-	TRBJ1-5	-	14	CASSLYTGPLPQHF	TGTGCCAGCAGTCTATACACCGGACCCCTGCCCCAGCATTTT
TRBV7-2	-	TRBJ2-4	-	14	CASSFALTTGWQYF	TGTGCCAGCAGCTTCGCCTTAACGACAGGTTGGCAGTACTTC
TRBV5-1	-	TRBJ2-1	-	16	CASSLAPTDNPNEQFF	TGCGCCAGCAGCTTGGCCCCTACCGACAACCCAAATGAGCAGTTCTTC
TRBV7-2	few	TRBJ1-1	-	14	CASSRGPFNTEAFF	TGTGCCAGCAGCCGAGGACCCTTTAACACTGAAGCTTTCTTT
TRBV6-6	-	TRBJ1-1	-	13	CASIGPFGAEAFF	TGTGCCAGCATAGGACCATTTGGGGCTGAAGCTTTCTTT
TRBV27	few	TRBJ2-7	TRBD1	14	CASSFTGDPYEQYF	TGTGCCAGCAGTTTTACAGGGGACCCCTACGAGCAGTACTTC